This TCR beta chain was sequenced in a study of T cell responses to AZD1222 COVID-19 vaccine. This clone has just a few counts. Produced via immunoSEQ multiplex PCR; TCRdb's table is partial and in-frame only. The sample consists of some 150,000 clones, around 88% of them appearing once. The material sequenced was peripheral blood, taken on day 0 of AZD1222 vaccination. The receptor was derived from an adult in good health.

For the CDR3, the DNA is TGTGCCAGCAGCGCCGGGTCCGGGGGTAATCAGCCCCAGCATTTT. Encoded protein: CASSAGSGGNQPQHF. V gene TRBV11-3 combines with J gene TRBJ1-5; TRBD1 might be the D (5 bases). There are 15 residues in the CDR3. Looked up from germline, CDR1 is SGHNT and CDR2 is YENEEA. V lost 5 bases and J 4 bases, leaving 15 bases between the germline ends.